The clone carrying this T cell receptor beta chain was detected many times. The antigen remains undetermined. V was pared by 2 bases and J by 4 bases, with 9 bases between. CDR1 ENHRY and CDR2 SYGVKD come from the germline V gene. The CDR3 is 14 residues long. Construction of TCR beta libraries was performed using quantitative 5'-RACE with molecular barcodes. TCRdb redid the calling of the 5' RACE reads with MiXCR, one entry per CDR3 protein. Altogether about 240,000 distinct CDR3 sequences are present, roughly 10% being singletons, with the ten largest covering approximately 6.6%. This entry is derived from a study of CD8 T cells in ankylosing spondylitis. Study findings and constraints: One TCR beta motif, made up of seven to nine highly homologous variants, appeared characteristic of ankylosing spondylitis blood. As for the disease-linked clones, they showed a CD8+ phenotype and occurred at relatively low frequencies in peripheral blood.

The sequenced sample consisted of blood, either unsorted or a sorted T cell fraction (not recorded which). The chain joins TRBV10-3 to TRBJ2-1; D is undetermined. The receptor comes from a male donor with ankylosing spondylitis or in good health (not recorded which). This CDR3 is CAISEKAVYNEQFF. Written as DNA, the CDR3 is TGTGCCATCAGTGAGAAGGCGGTATACAATGAGCAGTTCTTC.